Following are 16 T cell receptor beta chains from one sample sequenced in a study of blood T cell repertoires in COVID-19 (dated by TCRdb to the early 2020s). The method behind the library was the immunoSEQ multiplex PCR assay. TCRdb stores this immuneACCESS table with in-frame sequences only. Part of the clones is absent; in the studies checked, under half of the shortfall reflects unresolved V genes, and no reason is known for the rest. The sample includes under 350,000 clones, with 85% to 90% observed a single time. The top ten constitute about 1.2% of the sample. The specimen was peripheral blood. These TCRs come from a man aged 65 to 85 with acute or convalescent COVID-19.

The rearrangement links TRBV7-8 to TRBJ2-2; a possible D gene is TRBD1 (5 bases). The CDR3 sequence is 15 residues long. In germline, CDR1 is SGHVS, CDR2 FQNEAQ. V lost 5 bases and J lost 4, with 14 bases in between. DNA for the CDR3: TGTGCCAGCAGCCTCCAGCAGGGCGGCACCGGGGAGCTGTTTTTT. Translation gives CASSLQQGGTGELFF. The entire variable domain, with the rest obtained from reference TRBV7-8 and TRBJ2-2, is as follows: GAGVSQSPRYKVAKRGQDVALRCDPISGHVSLFWYQQALGQGPEFLTYFQNEAQLDKSGLPSDRFFAERPEGSVSTLKIQRTQQEDSAVYLCASSLQQGGTGELFFGEGSRLTVL.

This rearrangement joins TRBV28 to TRBJ2-7; D perhaps matches TRBD2 (6 bases). In germline, CDR1 is MDHEN, CDR2 SYDVKM. The CDR3 length is 14 residues. Trimming stripped 4 bases from V and 4 bases from J, with 14 bases between. CDR3 sequence reads: CASSSGDLAYEQYF. In nucleotides, the CDR3 is TGTGCCAGCAGTTCGGGGGACCTAGCTTACGAGCAGTACTTC.

This chain's CDR3 is CASSLALAGGYGYTF. DNA for the CDR3: TGTGCCAGCAGCTTGGCCTTGGCAGGGGGGTATGGCTACACCTTC. The rearrangement joins TRBV5-4 to TRBJ1-2, with 7 nucleotides matching TRBD1. The J segment lost 5 bases and the V segment lost 0 bases, leaving 7 bases of the junction unmatched. The CDR3 totals 15 residues. Germline lookup yields CDR1 SGHNT and CDR2 YYREEE (reference sequence).

This clone appeared a few times. The V call is TRBV7-3, the J call TRBJ2-1, with D possibly matching TRBD2 (7 bases). Germline loops: CDR1 SGHTA, CDR2 FQGTGA. CDR3 size: 13 residues. V was shortened by 3 bases and J by 8 bases, with 11 bases between the two germline ends. This chain's CDR3 is CASSFRGGDEQFF. In nucleotides, the CDR3 is TGTGCCAGCAGCTTTAGAGGGGGGGATGAGCAGTTCTTC.

This clone came up once. CDR3 nucleotide sequence: TGTGCCAGAGGAGGGGACCCGAAGTGTTGTCAGCCCCAGCATTTT. Its translation: CARGGDPKCCQPQHF. J is TRBJ1-5 and V is TRBV14; perhaps TRBD1 as D (5 bases). Trimming removed 9 bases from V and 6 bases from J, with 21 bases in between. Germline loops: CDR1 SGHDN, CDR2 FVKESK. The CDR3 has 15 amino acids.

This clone was recorded a few times. The CDR3 loop reads CASGRQGADNSPLHF. The CDR3 DNA follows: TGTGCCAGCGGACGACAGGGGGCGGATAATTCACCCCTCCACTTT. The chain recombines TRBV2 with TRBJ1-6; 10 nucleotides agree with TRBD1. The CDR3 runs 15 residues. V lost 8 bases, J lost 5 bases, and 6 bases stayed unmatched. Germline values: CDR1 SNHLY, CDR2 FYNNEI.

The chain is built from TRBV21-1 and TRBJ1-5; the table's TRBD1 call for D was not verified on the DNA. TRBV21-1 is labeled a pseudogene. The CDR3 has 15 amino acids. Here the CDR3 DNA reads TGTGCCAGCAGCACCCGACAGGGGGAAGGTCAGCCCCAGCATTTT. It translates to CASSTRQGEGQPQHF.

The V and J genes are TRBV9 and TRBJ2-3, with 8 bases lining up with TRBD2. The CDR3 spans 17 residues. The V segment lost 0 bases and the J segment 5 bases; nucleotides outside the gene matches: 11. Germline V gene data show CDR1 as SGDLS and CDR2 as YYNGEE. The DNA of the CDR3 is TGTGCCAGCAGCGTAGAAGAAGTAGCGGGGCGGAAAGATACGCAGTATTTT. This translates into CASSVEEVAGRKDTQYF.

This rearrangement joins TRBV7-9 to TRBJ2-5, with 9 bases fitting TRBD1. Germline V lookup: CDR1 SEHNR, CDR2 FQNEAQ (reference sequence). This CDR3 comprises 18 residues. The V segment lost 3 bases and the J segment 1 base; nucleotides outside the gene matches: 12. In DNA form, the CDR3 reads TGTGCCAGCAGCTTGGCGACGACAGGGGGGTTGACCCAAGAGACCCAGTACTTC. As protein: CASSLATTGGLTQETQYF. Complete variable domain (other parts from reference TRBV7-9 and TRBJ2-5): DTGVSQNPRHKITKRGQNVTFRCDPISEHNRLYWYRQTLGQGPEFLTYFQNEAQLEKSRLLSDRFSAERPKGSFSTLEIQRTEQGDSAMYLCASSLATTGGLTQETQYFGPGTRLLVL.

This clone showed up just a few times. The chain is built from TRBV5-6 and TRBJ1-5; 10 nucleotides agree with TRBD1. This CDR3 is 15 amino acids long. The ends lost 3 bases at V and 6 bases at J; junction bases unmatched: 6. The V gene's germline CDR1 is SGHDT and CDR2 YYEEEE. In DNA, the CDR3 is TGTGCCAGCAGCTACCGGGACAGGGGTCCTCAGCCCCAGCATTTT. Translation gives CASSYRDRGPQPQHF.

The V gene is TRBV5-1, the J gene TRBJ2-7; D possibly corresponds to TRBD1 (5 bases). The CDR3 covers 16 residues. Germline V gene data show CDR1 as SGHRS and CDR2 as YFSETQ. Trimming left V 2 bases short and J 0 bases short, with 15 bases between. Written as DNA, the CDR3 is TGCGCCAGCAGCTTATTAGACAGTGGACACTCCTACGAGCAGTACTTC. Protein sequence: CASSLLDSGHSYEQYF.

The DNA for the CDR3 is TGTGCCAGCAGCGTGTCGGCAGGCTTAGGCTATGGCTACACCTTC. Its protein is CASSVSAGLGYGYTF. V usage is TRBV9 and J usage is TRBJ1-2; D not certain. V was shortened by 2 bases and J by 4 bases, with 15 bases between the two germline ends. The CDR3 loop spans 15 amino acids. Germline V gene sequence: CDR1 SGDLS, CDR2 YYNGEE.

The V call is TRBV4-3, the J call TRBJ1-2; possibly TRBD1 for D (5 bases). The CDR3 is 17 amino acids. Between the trimmed V and J ends, which lost 1 base and 4 bases, there was a span of 19 bases. CDR1 is LGHNA, CDR2 YSLEER, per germline. CDR3: CASSQGRLGGGGYGYTF. CDR3 coding DNA: TGCGCCAGCAGCCAAGGACGCCTGGGGGGGGGAGGCTATGGCTACACCTTC.

The rearrangement joins TRBV11-2 to TRBJ2-7; the match to TRBD1 covers 10 bases. The germline V gene has CDR1 SGHAT and CDR2 FQNNGV. The CDR3 loop spans 17 amino acids. Losses at the gene ends were 8 bases for V and 5 bases for J; bases not matched to a gene: 18. CDR3 coding DNA: TGTGCCAGCGGTAGGCCCTCCGGGACAGGGGTAGCCCACGAGCAGTACTTC. It yields the protein CASGRPSGTGVAHEQYF.

J is TRBJ1-3 and V is TRBV7-9; D possibly corresponds to TRBD1 (5 bases). The V end was cut by 0 bases, the J end by 4 bases, with 13 bases between. Germline CDR1 is SEHNR and CDR2 is FQNEAQ (reference sequence). The CDR3 has 16 residues. CDR3 sequence reads: CASSLAGRASGNTIYF. DNA of the CDR3: TGTGCCAGCAGCTTAGCGGGCAGGGCGTCCGGAAACACCATATATTTT.

The chain combines TRBV5-5 with TRBJ1-4; no definite D call. V was shortened by 7 bases and J by 2 bases, with 15 bases between the two germline ends. CDR1 is SGHKS, CDR2 YYEKEE, per germline (reference sequence). This CDR3 is 15 amino acids long. The CDR3 region is CASGRIGITNEKLFF. The CDR3 DNA sequence: TGTGCCAGCGGGAGGATTGGCATCACTAATGAAAAACTGTTTTTT. The full variable domain, completed using reference TRBV5-5 and TRBJ1-4, is DAGVTQSPTHLIKTRGQQVTLRCSPISGHKSVSWYQQVLGQGPQFIFQYYEKEERGRGNFPDRFSARQFPNYSSELNVNALLLGDSALYLCASGRIGITNEKLFFGSGTQLSVL.